These 23 T cell receptor beta chains were sequenced from one sample in a study of post-analysis software for immune sequencing data. These receptors' antigens are unknown. General study findings and limits: Controls had lower frequencies than patients of about 5 TRBV segments, which included TRBV5-6, TRBV5-1 and TRBV20-1.

Sequencing libraries made from TCR beta cDNA carried unique molecular identifiers. TCRdb recomputed calls from the PCR reads with MiXCR, one row per CDR3 protein. This sample carries 800,000 to 950,000 distinct CDR3 sequences, roughly 50% of them seen once, and the ten largest clones take approximately 4.5%. The source material was blood. The receptors were sampled from a girl aged 10 to 17 with multiple sclerosis.

This clonotype appeared many times. The rearrangement joins TRBV20-1 to TRBJ2-5, with 10 bases matching TRBD2. CDR1 DFQATT and CDR2 SNEGSKA come from the germline V gene (reference sequence). This CDR3 contains 13 residues. Losses at the gene ends were 6 bases for V and 2 bases for J; bases not matched to a gene: 3. CDR3 region: CSAPSGGQETQYF. The CDR3 region has the DNA TGCAGTGCCCCTAGCGGGGGACAAGAGACCCAGTACTTC.

This clonotype turned up a few times. The chain is built from TRBV7-9 and TRBJ1-2; 7 nucleotides align to TRBD1. Germline V gene sequence: CDR1 SEHNR, CDR2 FQNEAQ (reference sequence). CDR3 length: 13 amino acids. V dropped 4 bases and J dropped 5; count of bases not matched to a gene: 4. This chain's CDR3 is CASSSGRGYGYTF. The CDR3 DNA follows: TGTGCCAGCAGCTCCGGCAGGGGGTATGGCTACACCTTC. Filled out from reference TRBV7-9 and TRBJ1-2, the complete variable domain reads DTGVSQNPRHKITKRGQNVTFRCDPISEHNRLYWYRQTLGQGPEFLTYFQNEAQLEKSRLLSDRFSAERPKGSFSTLEIQRTEQGDSAMYLCASSSGRGYGYTFGSGTRLTVV.

The chain has TRBV29-1 and TRBJ2-1; D unclear. In germline, CDR1 is SQVTM, CDR2 ANQGSEA. V lost 4 bases, J lost 9 bases, and 7 bases lay in between. CDR3 length equals 10 residues. For the CDR3, the DNA is TGCAGCGTTGTAACAATTGAGCAGTTCTTC. It encodes CSVVTIEQFF.

The chain uses TRBV4-2 and TRBJ2-3; 7 bases agree with TRBD2. The CDR3 length is 19 residues. Germline CDR1 and CDR2: LGHNA and YNFKEQ. Unmatched junction bases numbered 16, after V lost 1 base and J lost 3 bases. The CDR3 reads CASSQVGMRGGRRTDTQYF. The DNA for the CDR3 is TGTGCCAGCAGCCAAGTGGGCATGAGGGGCGGGAGACGAACAGATACGCAGTATTTT.

This chain connects TRBV14 to TRBJ2-5; D is perhaps TRBD2 (5 bases). Germline V gene data show CDR1 as SGHDN and CDR2 as FVKESK. V gave up 4 bases and J gave up 0 bases, with 12 bases separating them. The length of the CDR3 is 15 residues. The CDR3 bases are TGTGCCAGCAGCCGAAATTGGGAGTACCAAGAGACCCAGTACTTC. It is translated as CASSRNWEYQETQYF.

This chain links TRBV4-1 with TRBJ2-7, with TRBD1 matching over 10 bases. Trimming at V came to 4 bases and at J to 4 bases, leaving 7 bases not matched to a gene. The germline gives CDR1 MGHRA, CDR2 YSYEKL. The CDR3 runs to 15 residues. CDR3 nucleotide sequence: TGCGCCAGCAGCCGAGTGACAGGGGGCGAGTACGAGCAGTACTTC. Translating it yields CASSRVTGGEYEQYF.

This chain joins TRBV5-1 and TRBJ2-3; D is undetermined. The germline V gene has CDR1 SGHRS and CDR2 YFSETQ. V lost 0 bases to trimming and J lost 0 bases, with 8 bases between them. CDR3 length: 15 residues. CDR3 nucleotides: TGCGCCAGCAGCTTGGTGTTGCGGAGCACAGATACGCAGTATTTT. Translated, it gives CASSLVLRSTDTQYF.

The rearrangement uses TRBV9 and TRBJ2-5, with D perhaps TRBD1 (6 bases). This CDR3 region has 17 residues. Germline V gene lookup returns CDR1 SGDLS and CDR2 YYNGEE. V was cut by 4 bases and J by 6 bases, with 25 bases left in between. CDR3 nucleotide sequence: TGTGCCAGCAGCATACAGGGACAAGGGGCATCAGAAAAGACCCAGTACTTC. Translation: CASSIQGQGASEKTQYF.

As DNA, the CDR3 is TGCGCCAGCAGCTCGGGATCCCGAACGTCCAAGGATTCACCCCTCCACTTT. Protein: CASSSGSRTSKDSPLHF. The V gene is TRBV5-1, the J gene TRBJ1-6; D is undetermined. This CDR3 is 17 amino acids long. Trimming took off 3 bases at V and 8 bases at J, with 21 bases between the two ends. Looked up from germline, CDR1 is SGHRS and CDR2 is YFSETQ.

The chain employs TRBV6-6 and TRBJ1-2; D unresolved. Per the germline V gene, CDR1 is MNHNY and CDR2 is SVGAGI (reference sequence). This CDR3 contains 12 residues. Trimming left V 0 bases short and J 8 bases short, with 7 bases between. The CDR3 here is CASSYSGIGYTF. For the CDR3, the DNA is TGTGCCAGCAGTTACTCGGGGATCGGCTACACCTTC.

This clonotype showed up just a few times. V gene TRBV5-1 combines with J gene TRBJ2-7; possible D gene TRBD1, 5 bases. This CDR3 spans 14 amino acids. Germline V lookup: CDR1 SGHRS, CDR2 YFSETQ. V was clipped by 1 base and J by 3 bases, with 11 bases between them. The CDR3: CASSLQDTYYEQYF. The CDR3 DNA follows: TGCGCCAGCAGCTTGCAGGACACCTACTACGAGCAGTACTTC.

This rearrangement joins TRBV4-1 to TRBJ1-1; the match to TRBD1 covers 9 bases. This CDR3 is built from 15 residues. After removal of 3 bases from V and 5 bases from J, the junction contained 7 bases not matched to a gene. The germline V gene has CDR1 MGHRA and CDR2 YSYEKL. CDR3: CASSHGQGPATEAFF. The CDR3 nucleotides are TGCGCCAGCAGCCACGGACAGGGGCCTGCTACTGAAGCTTTCTTT.

The table lists this clonotype with a few counts. The gene calls are TRBV4-1 and TRBJ2-7, with 7 nucleotides matching TRBD1. Germline CDR1 is MGHRA and CDR2 is YSYEKL. V was clipped by 2 bases and J by 0 bases; unmatched bases: 4. The CDR3 runs 15 residues. DNA of the CDR3: TGCGCCAGCAGCCAATTGGACAGGAGCTCCTACGAGCAGTACTTC. Its protein is CASSQLDRSSYEQYF.

The chain combines TRBV2 with TRBJ2-5; a possible D gene is TRBD1 (6 bases). This CDR3 is 14 amino acids long. Trimming pared 5 bases from V and 5 bases from J, leaving 15 bases between. Germline CDR1 reads SNHLY; CDR2 reads FYNNEI. The CDR3 reads CASSIGQTAETQYF. For the CDR3, the DNA is TGTGCCAGCAGTATTGGACAGACGGCGGAGACCCAGTACTTC.

This clonotype was seen more than once but under ten times. This sequence joins TRBV12-3 or TRBV12-4 and TRBJ1-2; 7 nucleotides line up with TRBD1. V shed 0 bases, J shed 10 bases, and the junction held 8 bases outside the gene matches. The CDR3 totals 14 residues. The CDR3 coding sequence is TGTGCCAGCAGTTTAGCTGGTCAGGGGGGATCCTACACCTTC. Protein: CASSLAGQGGSYTF.

The rearrangement uses TRBV7-9 and TRBJ1-1, with a weak D call TRBD1 (5 bases). The CDR3 covers 14 residues. Deletions cut 1 base from V and 6 bases from J, with 12 bases between. CDR1 is SEHNR, CDR2 FQNEAQ, per germline (reference sequence). CDR3 sequence: CASSLVVDTAEAFF. As DNA, the CDR3 is TGTGCCAGCAGCTTAGTCGTGGACACGGCTGAAGCTTTCTTT.

The chain has TRBV27 and TRBJ1-2; 7 bases map to TRBD1. The CDR3 contains 16 residues. Germline lookup yields CDR1 MNHEY and CDR2 SMNVEV (reference sequence). V lost 0 bases and J lost 1; bases outside the gene matches: 5. CDR3 DNA: TGTGCCAGCAGTTTATCGGGGACAGCATTTAACTATGGCTACACCTTC. Its protein is CASSLSGTAFNYGYTF.

The gene calls are TRBV29-1 and TRBJ2-1; TRBD2 agrees at 14 bases. This CDR3 comprises 16 residues. Germline CDR1 SQVTM, CDR2 ANQGSEA. The junction had 8 bases not matched to a gene; V was cut back by 4 bases and J by 6 bases. CDR3 in DNA: TGCAGCGTTGCCCCACGACTAGCGGGGGGGATCAATGAGCAGTTCTTC. Residues: CSVAPRLAGGINEQFF.

The chain couples TRBV2 to TRBJ2-5; TRBD1 agrees at 11 bases. V lost 6 bases and J lost 1; bases outside the gene matches: 4. This CDR3 contains 15 residues. Germline V gene data show CDR1 as SNHLY and CDR2 as FYNNEI. The CDR3 sequence: CASSGTGGLQETQYF. DNA for the CDR3: TGTGCCAGCAGCGGGACAGGGGGTCTCCAAGAGACCCAGTACTTC.

The chain is built from TRBV7-9 and TRBJ2-1, with D possibly TRBD2 on 5 matching bases. CDR3 length: 16 amino acids. Trimming pared 5 bases from V and 3 bases from J, leaving 17 bases between. In germline, CDR1 is SEHNR, CDR2 FQNEAQ (reference sequence). The CDR3 coding sequence is TGTGCCAGCAGCCCTTACGAGACGGGGAGCTACAATGAGCAGTTCTTC. Translated: CASSPYETGSYNEQFF.

This chain links TRBV4-1 with TRBJ1-2; possibly TRBD1 for D (6 bases). The germline V and J ends were trimmed by 2 bases and 3 bases, with 19 bases remaining between them. The CDR3 has 17 amino acids. Germline loops: CDR1 MGHRA, CDR2 YSYEKL. CDR3 DNA: TGCGCCAGCAGCCAAACAAGAGGAAGGAGGGGGGACTATGGCTACACCTTC. It codes for CASSQTRGRRGDYGYTF.

In this sample, this clonotype turned up once. The rearrangement uses TRBV12-3 or TRBV12-4 and TRBJ2-3, with 8 bases identical to TRBD2. The CDR3 covers 15 residues. V shed 7 bases and J 8 bases; nucleotides not matched to a gene: 14. CDR3 loop: CASTTRVAGRGTQYF. The CDR3 bases are TGTGCCAGCACCACTAGGGTAGCGGGGAGAGGTACGCAGTATTTT.

Details on this clonotype: At one boundary the junction diverges from the germline segment, which might be a read error. This chain links TRBV5-1 with TRBJ2-7, with 9 bases identical to TRBD2. The DNA end lines up better with TRBJ2-1; the J call may be wrong. The CDR3 sequence is 16 residues long. Germline V gene data show CDR1 as SGHRS and CDR2 as YFSETQ. In DNA form, the CDR3 reads TGCGCCAGCAGCTTGGGTTCTAGCGGGACAAACAACGAGCAGTTCTTC. Translated, it gives CASSLGSSGTNNEQFF.